This T cell receptor beta chain was identified during a study of blood T cell repertoires in COVID-19. Overall study context: Samples taken during acute and convalescent COVID-19 were collected in the United States, Italy and Spain. Sample material is recorded as cDNA or gDNA derived from T cells, B-cell-depleted T cells, or PBMCs.

The count of this clone is one. How the authors handled the data: Reference gene primer amplification gave estimated nucleated cell counts. Sequenced by immunoSEQ multiplex PCR; TCRdb stores in-frame clones only, minus some. Clonal size and the V and J genes are those of that table, whereas D and trimming came from the DNA. The table records around 470,000 clones, 89% of them present only once. V lost 2 bases, J lost 6 bases, and 17 bases lay in between. CDR3 length equals 14 residues. Germline V gene sequence: CDR1 GTSNPN, CDR2 SVGIG (reference sequence). The rearrangement links TRBV30 to TRBJ2-7, with a weak D call TRBD1 (5 bases). Sequenced input: peripheral blood. The receptor's source is a man younger than 30 with COVID-19, enrolled during active disease. The DNA of the CDR3 is TGTGCCTGGAGTTTCGGACACCTTAAGAGCGAGCAGTACTTC. It translates to CAWSFGHLKSEQYF. The whole variable domain, remainder taken from reference TRBV30 and TRBJ2-7, is SQTIHQWPATLVQPVGSPLSLECTVEGTSNPNLYWYRQAAGRGLQLLFYSVGIGQISSEVPQNLSASRPQDRQFILSSKKLLLSDSGFYLCAWSFGHLKSEQYFGPGTRLTVT.